Below are 2 T cell receptor beta chains sequenced from a single sample in a study of blood T cell repertoires in COVID-19. Assay: immunoSEQ multiplex PCR; the TCRdb copy retains only in-frame clones and omits some. The repertoire consists of approximately 220,000 clones, with about 86% occurring once and the leading ten covering roughly 4%. The source material was PBMCs or T cells enriched from blood (not recorded which). The receptors originated from a woman in her 30s who had been exposed to COVID-19.

J is TRBJ1-5 and V is TRBV6-5; 7 bases are shared with TRBD1. The germline gives CDR1 MNHEY, CDR2 SVGAGI. The V segment lost 6 bases and the J segment 4 bases; nucleotides outside the gene matches: 6. The CDR3 consists of 14 residues. CDR3 bases: TGTGCCAGCAGCTCGGGACAGTCAAATCAGCCCCAGCATTTT. It specifies CASSSGQSNQPQHF.

This chain links TRBV30 with TRBJ1-1, with 7 bases fitting TRBD1. Germline V gene sequence: CDR1 GTSNPN, CDR2 SVGIG (reference sequence). With V trimmed by 3 bases and J by 3 bases, 4 bases remained unmatched. The CDR3 consists of 13 residues. The chain's CDR3 is CAWRRGLDTEAFF. CDR3 sequence (DNA): TGTGCCTGGAGAAGGGGGCTAGACACTGAAGCTTTCTTT. Full variable domain (remainder filled in from reference TRBV30 and TRBJ1-1): SQTIHQWPATLVQPVGSPLSLECTVEGTSNPNLYWYRQAAGRGLQLLFYSVGIGQISSEVPQNLSASRPQDRQFILSSKKLLLSDSGFYLCAWRRGLDTEAFFGQGTRLTVV.